The source of this TCR beta chain is a study of T cells in localized non-small cell lung cancer. General study points: Tumor trailed uninvolved adjacent lung in T cell clonality, which peaked there. Adjacent lung tissue had a median 57 of the top 100 clones found in the tumor.

Clones were sequenced by immunoSEQ multiplex PCR, and TCRdb holds only the in-frame ones, with some missing. The sample consists of tens of thousands of clones, 75% to 95% of them appearing once. About this clone: The antigen is undetermined.

The germline V gene has CDR1 LNHDA and CDR2 SQIVND (reference sequence). The CDR3 has 15 amino acids. Trimming left V 5 bases short and J 3 bases short, with 15 bases between. The chain employs TRBV19 and TRBJ2-3, with D possibly TRBD2 on 5 matching bases. The TCR originated in a female donor of 60 years or more with stage II squamous cell lung carcinoma. The material sequenced was peripheral blood, taken before any cancer treatment. The DNA of the CDR3 is TGTGCCAGTAGTTCCGGACTCCGAAATACAGATACGCAGTATTTT. Protein sequence: CASSSGLRNTDTQYF.